This T cell receptor (beta chain) was captured by sequencing in a study of T cell changes during pregnancy in multiple sclerosis. TCRdb keeps only in-frame clones here, not all; method: immunoSEQ multiplex PCR. In the table there are about 66,000 clones, roughly 91% of which are singletons. There are 12 residues in the CDR3. The trim removed 10 bases at V and 5 bases at J, leaving 5 bases unmatched. In germline, CDR1 is SEHNR, CDR2 FQNEAQ (reference sequence). The chain combines TRBV7-9 with TRBJ2-3, with 8 positions matching TRBD2. This clonotype was obtained from a female donor with multiple sclerosis, enrolled in a pregnancy study. Sequenced material: CD8+ T cells from peripheral blood mononuclear cells, taken before pregnancy. CDR3 nucleotides: TGTGCCACGCTCCGGGGGGGAGATACGCAGTATTTT. Translating it yields CATLRGGDTQYF.